The T cell receptor (beta chain) described here comes from a study of blood T cell repertoires in COVID-19. Study in general: Collection of acute and convalescent COVID-19 samples took place in the United States, Italy and Spain. PBMCs, B-cell-depleted T cells, or T cells provided the cDNA or gDNA that made up the material.

Original processing methods: Using reference gene primer amplification, nucleated cell counts were estimated. The data were produced by immunoSEQ multiplex PCR, yet TCRdb's version contains in-frame clones alone and is incomplete. V, J and clone size reflect that table, while D and trimming were determined from the DNA. The sample carries roughly 18,000 clones, over 60% recorded once. Germline CDR1 reads SGHRS; CDR2 reads YFSETQ. The CDR3 extends over 13 amino acids. V lost 1 base and J 7 bases, leaving 6 bases between the germline ends. This clone was counted a single time. Seattle patient enrollment occurred during active infection, with longitudinal follow-up thereafter.

The receptor comes from an older man with COVID-19, enrolled during active disease. The specimen was peripheral blood. This sequence joins TRBV5-1 and TRBJ1-6; the D is unclear. In DNA, the CDR3 is TGCGCCAGCAGCTTGCGTATCAATTCACCCCTCCACTTT. It specifies CASSLRINSPLHF.